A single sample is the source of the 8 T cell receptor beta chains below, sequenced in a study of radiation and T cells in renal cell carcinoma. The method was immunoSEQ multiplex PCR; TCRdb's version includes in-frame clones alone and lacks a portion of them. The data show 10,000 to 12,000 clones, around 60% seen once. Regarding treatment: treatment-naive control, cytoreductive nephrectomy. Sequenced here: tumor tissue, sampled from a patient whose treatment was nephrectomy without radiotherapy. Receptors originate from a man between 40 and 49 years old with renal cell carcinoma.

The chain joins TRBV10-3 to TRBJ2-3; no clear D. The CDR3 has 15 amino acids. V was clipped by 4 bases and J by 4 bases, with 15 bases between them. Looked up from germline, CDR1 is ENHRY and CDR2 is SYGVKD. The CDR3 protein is CAISVAAEQSDTQYF. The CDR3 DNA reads TGTGCCATCAGTGTCGCGGCGGAACAGTCAGATACGCAGTATTTT.

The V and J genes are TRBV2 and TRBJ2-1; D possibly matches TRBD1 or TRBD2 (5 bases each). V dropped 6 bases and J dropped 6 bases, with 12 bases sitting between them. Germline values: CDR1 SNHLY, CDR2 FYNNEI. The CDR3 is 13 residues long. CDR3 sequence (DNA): TGTGCCAGCAGGGACTCAGGGTCCAATGAGCAGTTCTTC. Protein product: CASRDSGSNEQFF.

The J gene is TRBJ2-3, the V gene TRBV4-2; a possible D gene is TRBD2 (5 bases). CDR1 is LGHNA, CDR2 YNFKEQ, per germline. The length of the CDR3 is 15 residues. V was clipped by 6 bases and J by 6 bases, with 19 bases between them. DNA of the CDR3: TGTGCCAGCAGGGGAGATGCGGAGCCCCCCGATACGCAGTATTTT. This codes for CASRGDAEPPDTQYF.

The CDR3 region is CASSQGQGKGAFF. The DNA of the CDR3 is TGTGCCAGCAGCCAGGGACAGGGGAAGGGAGCTTTCTTT. V usage is TRBV11-1 and J usage is TRBJ1-1; 10 bases match TRBD1. From germline, CDR1 is SGHAT and CDR2 FQDESV (reference sequence). Trimming cost V 5 bases and J 10 bases; bases outside gene matches: 7. This CDR3 is built from 13 residues.

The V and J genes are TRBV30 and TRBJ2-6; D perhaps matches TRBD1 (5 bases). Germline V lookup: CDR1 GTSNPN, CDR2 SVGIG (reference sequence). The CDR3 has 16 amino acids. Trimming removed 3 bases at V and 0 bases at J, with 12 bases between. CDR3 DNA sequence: TGTGCCTGGAGAGGCGGCAGGGCCTCTGGGGCCAACGTCCTGACTTTC. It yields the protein CAWRGGRASGANVLTF.

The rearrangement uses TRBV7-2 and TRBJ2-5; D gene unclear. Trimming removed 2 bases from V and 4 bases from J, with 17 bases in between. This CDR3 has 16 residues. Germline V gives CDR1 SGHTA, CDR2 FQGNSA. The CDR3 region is CASSLSELLGLETQYF. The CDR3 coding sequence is TGTGCCAGCAGCTTAAGCGAGCTTCTAGGCTTAGAGACCCAGTACTTC.

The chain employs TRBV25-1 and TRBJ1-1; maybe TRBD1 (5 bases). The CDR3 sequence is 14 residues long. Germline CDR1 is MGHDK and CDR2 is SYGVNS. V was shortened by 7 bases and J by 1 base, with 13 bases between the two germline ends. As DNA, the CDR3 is TGTGCCAGCAAGGATGCAGGGAGGAACACTGAAGCTTTCTTT. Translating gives CASKDAGRNTEAFF.

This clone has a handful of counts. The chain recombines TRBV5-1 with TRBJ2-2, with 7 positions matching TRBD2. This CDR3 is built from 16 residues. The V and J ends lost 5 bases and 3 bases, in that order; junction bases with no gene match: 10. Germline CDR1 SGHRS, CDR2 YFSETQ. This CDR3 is CASSLQAGRYTGELFF. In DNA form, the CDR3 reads TGCGCCAGCAGTCTCCAAGCGGGACGCTACACCGGGGAGCTGTTTTTT. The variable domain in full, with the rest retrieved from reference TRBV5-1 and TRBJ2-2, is KAGVTQTPRYLIKTRGQQVTLSCSPISGHRSVSWYQQTPGQGLQFLFEYFSETQRNKGNFPGRFSGRQFSNSRSEMNVSTLELGDSALYLCASSLQAGRYTGELFFGEGSRLTVL.